This T cell receptor beta chain was captured by sequencing in a study of blood T cell repertoires in COVID-19. Study as a whole: Specimens from acute and convalescent COVID-19 originated in the United States, Italy and Spain. Sources were T cells, B-cell-depleted T cells, or PBMCs; the material itself was cDNA or gDNA.

Per the authors' pipeline: The authors estimated nucleated cell counts from reference gene primer amplification. Only in-frame clones appear in the TCRdb table, and some are missing; sequencing was by immunoSEQ multiplex PCR. Clone size and V and J calls were adopted from that table, with D and trimming inferred from the DNA. The table has 200,000 to 250,000 clones, approximately 80% seen once. The receptor's source is a woman of 80 years or more with active or convalescent COVID-19. The material sequenced was peripheral blood.

CDR3 residues: CASSHMTSLYNEQFF. CDR3 nucleotide sequence: TGTGCCAGCAGTCACATGACTAGCTTATATAATGAGCAGTTCTTC. The genes are TRBV27 and TRBJ2-1; 7 bases align to TRBD2. V lost 5 bases to trimming and J lost 7 bases; unmatched junction nucleotides: 11. Per the germline V gene, CDR1 is MNHEY and CDR2 is SMNVEV (reference sequence). The CDR3 loop spans 15 amino acids.